These T cell receptor beta chains were read from a single sample in a study of cytomegalovirus exposure and HLA in healthy donors. The assay was immunoSEQ multiplex PCR, and TCRdb's table has in-frame clones only and misses some. Here the sample spans over 150,000 clones, about 80% being singletons. The specimen sequenced was PBMCs. These receptors came from a woman aged 25-40 years in good health and CMV-seronegative. The CDR3 runs from the conserved cysteine through the conserved F or W. Fields, in order: J gene, D gene, clone size, V gene, CDR3 DNA, CDR3 protein. The D gene is left open where the match is weak. Where a row states a size, it is once, few, many or the class of an expanded clone; other rows omit it.

J: TRBJ2-2; D: TRBD1; size: .; V: TRBV5-4; DNA: TGTGCCAGCAGCTTGCTTGACAGGGGGCGAACCGGGGAGCTGTTTTTT; CDR3: CASSLLDRGRTGELFF
J: TRBJ1-1; D: .; size: .; V: TRBV10-3; DNA: TGTGCCGCCCAGACAGGGAACACTGAAGCTTTCTTT; CDR3: CAAQTGNTEAFF
J: TRBJ1-1; D: .; size: .; V: TRBV5-4; DNA: TGTGCCAGCAGCTTTTCCGGGTGGGGGGCTGAAGCTTTCTTT; CDR3: CASSFSGWGAEAFF
J: TRBJ2-3; D: .; size: .; V: TRBV19; DNA: TGTGCCAGTAGTCCCAGGACAGATACGCAGTATTTT; CDR3: CASSPRTDTQYF
J: TRBJ1-1; D: TRBD1; size: .; V: TRBV2; DNA: TGTGCCAGCAGTGCCACAGGGGGCTGGACTGAAGCTTTCTTT; CDR3: CASSATGGWTEAFF
J: TRBJ2-7; D: TRBD2; size: .; V: TRBV7-2; DNA: TGTGCCAGCAGCCTTGGTGGACTAGCGGGGGGGCCGTCCTACGAGCAGTACTTC; CDR3: CASSLGGLAGGPSYEQYF
J: TRBJ2-3; D: TRBD2; size: .; V: TRBV18; DNA: TGTGCCAGCTCACCAGGGGCTAGCGGGGTGGCAGATACGCAGTATTTT; CDR3: CASSPGASGVADTQYF
J: TRBJ1-1; D: .; size: once; V: TRBV6-6; DNA: TGTGCCAGCAGTTCCACCGGGTCAAACACTGAAGCTTTCTTT; CDR3: CASSSTGSNTEAFF
J: TRBJ1-2; D: TRBD1; size: .; V: TRBV27; DNA: TGTGCCAGCACCTCGGACAGGGGCTATGGCTACACCTTC; CDR3: CASTSDRGYGYTF
J: TRBJ2-7; D: TRBD2; size: once; V: TRBV19; DNA: TGTGCCAGTAGCGCTAGCGGTTACGACTACGAGCAGTACTTC; CDR3: CASSASGYDYEQYF
J: TRBJ1-2; D: TRBD1; size: .; V: TRBV5-1; DNA: TGCGCCAGCAGCCCCGCGACAGGGGCTAACTATGGCTACACCTTC; CDR3: CASSPATGANYGYTF
J: TRBJ2-3; D: .; size: .; V: TRBV13; DNA: TGTGCCAGCAGACGAGGGACAGATACGCAGTATTTT; CDR3: CASRRGTDTQYF
J: TRBJ1-1; D: .; size: .; V: TRBV5-8; DNA: TGTGCCAGCAGCACCCCGACAGGGAACACTGAAGCTTTCTTT; CDR3: CASSTPTGNTEAFF
J: TRBJ2-2; D: .; size: .; V: TRBV9; DNA: TGTGCCAGCAGCTCCCGGGGGACCGGGGAGCTGTTTTTT; CDR3: CASSSRGTGELFF
J: TRBJ2-2; D: TRBD2; size: .; V: TRBV9; DNA: TGTGCCAGCACCCTAGCGGGCCCAACCGGGGAGCTGTTTTTT; CDR3: CASTLAGPTGELFF
J: TRBJ2-5; D: TRBD2; size: .; V: TRBV28; DNA: TGTGCCAGCAGTTTATTAGTAGCGGGAGGGCTTGGGACCCAGTACTTC; CDR3: CASSLLVAGGLGTQYF
J: TRBJ1-5; D: TRBD1; size: .; V: TRBV19; DNA: TGTGCCAGTAGTATTACAGGGGGCAATCAGCCCCAGCATTTT; CDR3: CASSITGGNQPQHF
J: TRBJ2-4; D: TRBD1; size: once; V: TRBV4-3; DNA: TGCGCCAGCAGCCAAGATATCCCAGGGGGCGCGTTGGACATTCAGTACTTC; CDR3: CASSQDIPGGALDIQYF
J: TRBJ2-5; D: TRBD1; size: .; V: TRBV6-5; DNA: TGTGCCAGCAGTTACTTGGGACAGGGACAAGAGACCCAGTACTTC; CDR3: CASSYLGQGQETQYF
J: TRBJ2-2; D: .; size: .; V: TRBV2; DNA: TGTGCCAGCAGTGTGGAGGCGAACACCGGGGAGCTGTTTTTT; CDR3: CASSVEANTGELFF
J: TRBJ2-5; D: TRBD2; size: .; V: TRBV2; DNA: TGTGCCAGCCCCCCTCGGGGGGTCGAGACCCAGTACTTC; CDR3: CASPPRGVETQYF
J: TRBJ1-5; D: TRBD1; size: .; V: TRBV6-5; DNA: TGTGCCAGCAGCCCACGCAGGGGGCAGCCCCAGCATTTT; CDR3: CASSPRRGQPQHF
J: TRBJ1-1; D: .; size: .; V: TRBV5-4; DNA: TGTGCCAGCAGCTTTAACAGGGCGAACACTGAAGCTTTCTTT; CDR3: CASSFNRANTEAFF
J: TRBJ1-1; D: .; size: .; V: TRBV7-9; DNA: TGTGCCAGCAGCCCCAGTGAGGGGGCTGAAGCTTTCTTT; CDR3: CASSPSEGAEAFF
J: TRBJ2-3; D: TRBD2; size: .; V: TRBV28; DNA: TGTGCCAGCAGTCCCGCGGCGCTAGCGGGAGTCGCAGATACGCAGTATTTT; CDR3: CASSPAALAGVADTQYF
J: TRBJ1-4; D: .; size: few; V: TRBV6-6; DNA: TGTGCCAGCAGTTATTCAATAGCGGGGGAGGGTGAAAAACTGTTTTTT; CDR3: CASSYSIAGEGEKLFF
J: TRBJ2-2; D: .; size: .; V: TRBV21-1; DNA: TGTGCCAGCAGCAACCCTAACAGGGGGCCTTTAGAGCTGTTTTTT; CDR3: CASSNPNRGPLELFF
J: TRBJ2-7; D: TRBD2; size: .; V: TRBV6-6; DNA: TGTGCCAGCAGTTCCGGACTAGCGCGCTTCTACGAGCAGTACTTC; CDR3: CASSSGLARFYEQYF
J: TRBJ2-7; D: .; size: .; V: TRBV5-1; DNA: TGCGCCAGCAGCGGCGGACCGGGGGCCTACGAGCAGTACTTC; CDR3: CASSGGPGAYEQYF
J: TRBJ1-2; D: TRBD1; size: once; V: TRBV7-9; DNA: TGTTCCAGCAGCCCGGGACAGGGATCTGGCTACACCTTC; CDR3: CSSSPGQGSGYTF
J: TRBJ2-3; D: .; size: .; V: TRBV5-1; DNA: TGCGCCAGCAGCTTGGCCGGCGGTGTCAGCGCAGATACGCAGTATTTT; CDR3: CASSLAGGVSADTQYF
J: TRBJ2-6; D: TRBD1; size: once; V: TRBV29-1; DNA: TGCAGCGTTACTGGACAGGGAGCCTCTGGGGCCAACGTCCTGACTTTC; CDR3: CSVTGQGASGANVLTF
J: TRBJ1-6; D: .; size: .; V: TRBV6-5; DNA: TGTGCCAGCAGCCGACAGGATAATTCACCCCTCCACTTT; CDR3: CASSRQDNSPLHF
J: TRBJ1-6; D: .; size: .; V: TRBV5-6; DNA: TGTGCCAGCAGCTTGGTGCGGGTGAAGAATAATTCACCCCTCCACTTT; CDR3: CASSLVRVKNNSPLHF
J: TRBJ2-7; D: TRBD1; size: .; V: TRBV7-9; DNA: TGTGCCAGCAGCTCAGGGACAGGGCCCCCCTACGAGCAGTACTTC; CDR3: CASSSGTGPPYEQYF
J: TRBJ1-2; D: TRBD1; size: few; V: TRBV7-6; DNA: TGTGCCAGCAGCCCAGCTGTACAGGGGGTTGGCTATGGCTACACCTTC; CDR3: CASSPAVQGVGYGYTF